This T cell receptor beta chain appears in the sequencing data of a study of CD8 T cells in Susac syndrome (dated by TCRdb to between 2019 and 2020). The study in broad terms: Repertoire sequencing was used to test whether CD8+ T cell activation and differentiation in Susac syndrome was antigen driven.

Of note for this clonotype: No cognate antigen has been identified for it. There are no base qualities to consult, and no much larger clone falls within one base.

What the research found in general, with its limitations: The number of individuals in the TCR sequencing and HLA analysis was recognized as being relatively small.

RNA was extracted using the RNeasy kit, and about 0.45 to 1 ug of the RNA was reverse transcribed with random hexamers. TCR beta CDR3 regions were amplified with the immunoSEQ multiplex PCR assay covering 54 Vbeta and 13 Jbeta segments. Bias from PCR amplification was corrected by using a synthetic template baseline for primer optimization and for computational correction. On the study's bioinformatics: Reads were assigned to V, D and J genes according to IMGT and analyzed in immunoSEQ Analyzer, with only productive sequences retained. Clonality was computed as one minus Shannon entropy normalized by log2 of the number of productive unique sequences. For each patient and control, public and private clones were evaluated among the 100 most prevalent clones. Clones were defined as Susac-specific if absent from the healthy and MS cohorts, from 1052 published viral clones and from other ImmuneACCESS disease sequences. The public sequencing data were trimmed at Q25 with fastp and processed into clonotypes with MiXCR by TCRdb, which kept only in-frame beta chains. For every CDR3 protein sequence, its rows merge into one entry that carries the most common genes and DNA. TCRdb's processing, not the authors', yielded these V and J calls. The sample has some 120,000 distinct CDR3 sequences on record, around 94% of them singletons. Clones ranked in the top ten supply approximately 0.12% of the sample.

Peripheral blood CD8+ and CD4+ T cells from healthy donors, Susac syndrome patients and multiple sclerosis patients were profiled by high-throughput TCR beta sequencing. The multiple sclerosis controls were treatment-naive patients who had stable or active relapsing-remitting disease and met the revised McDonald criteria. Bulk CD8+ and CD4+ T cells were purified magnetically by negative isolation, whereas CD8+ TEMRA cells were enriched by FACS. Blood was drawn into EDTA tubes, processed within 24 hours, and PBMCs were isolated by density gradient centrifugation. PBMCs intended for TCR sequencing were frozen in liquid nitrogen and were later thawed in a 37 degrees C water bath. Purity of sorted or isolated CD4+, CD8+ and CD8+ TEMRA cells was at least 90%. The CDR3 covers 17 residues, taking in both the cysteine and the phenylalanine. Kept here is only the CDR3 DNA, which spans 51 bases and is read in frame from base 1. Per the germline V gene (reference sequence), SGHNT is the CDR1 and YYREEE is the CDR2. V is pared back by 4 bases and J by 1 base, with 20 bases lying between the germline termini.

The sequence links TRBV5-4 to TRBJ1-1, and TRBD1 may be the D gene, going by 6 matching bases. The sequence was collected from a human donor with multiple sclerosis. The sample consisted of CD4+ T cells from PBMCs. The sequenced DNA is TGTGCCAGCAGCCCGACCGGGGGGCGGAATACGAACACTGAAGCTTTCTTT. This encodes CASSPTGGRNTNTEAFF.